Described below is a single TCR beta chain sequence and its context. Its antigen is undetermined. From germline, CDR1 is WSHSY and CDR2 SAAADI. The ends were cut back, 8 bases at V and 6 bases at J, with 17 bases in the middle. This CDR3 spans 13 amino acids. Alongside a J-beta primer mix, a sample-barcoded 5' primer served in a second PCR lasting about 7 to 11 cycles. TCRdb passed the 5' RACE reads through MiXCR, listing each CDR3 protein once. The sample holds under 850,000 distinct CDR3 sequences, about 37% seen once. This sample was taken from a study of blood T cells in healthy people across ages. Whole-study results and caveats: PBMC samples, being unsorted, prevented any conclusive comparison of naive and antigen-experienced cells.

The origin of this receptor is a man aged 18 to 29 in good health. This rearrangement joins TRBV10-2 to TRBJ2-7; possible D gene TRBD1, 5 bases. The sequenced sample was blood. The CDR3 sequence: CASARGTVGEQYF. CDR3 bases: TGCGCCAGCGCTAGGGGAACGGTTGGCGAGCAGTACTTC.